A selection of T cell receptor beta chains follows, all from one sample in a study of blood T cells in healthy people across ages. TCRdb fed the 5' RACE reads into MiXCR, producing one record per CDR3 protein. Of more than 600,000 distinct CDR3 sequences listed, 25% are singletons. These data also formed part of another study, on T cells of mothers and their children.

The specimen sequenced was blood. Source of these receptors: a boy younger than 18 in good health. Each CDR3 is given without its conserved first and last residue. Fields, in order: V gene, J gene, CDR3 protein.

V: TRBV29-1
J: TRBJ2-1
CDR3: SGWTGGNEQF

V: TRBV29-1
J: TRBJ2-7
CDR3: SVEARGQGVYEQY

V: TRBV12-3/TRBV12-4
J: TRBJ2-5
CDR3: ASSSLDLQQETQY

V: TRBV6-6
J: TRBJ1-2
CDR3: ASSYQDTGGLYGYT

V: TRBV5-1
J: TRBJ2-3
CDR3: ASTRTGGADTQY

V: TRBV28
J: TRBJ1-3
CDR3: ASSLSGGNTIY

V: TRBV6-1
J: TRBJ2-1
CDR3: ASSGPAGEVNEQF

V: TRBV19
J: TRBJ2-3
CDR3: ASSIPGATDTQY

V: TRBV11-2
J: TRBJ1-6
CDR3: ASSLGKGDRVNSPLH

V: TRBV11-2
J: TRBJ2-5
CDR3: ASSAGQETQY

V: TRBV7-7
J: TRBJ2-1
CDR3: ASGLDSAGSNEQF

V: TRBV27
J: TRBJ2-1
CDR3: ASSLGAGAHGEQF

V: TRBV29-1
J: TRBJ1-1
CDR3: SVKRAAEAF

V: TRBV29-1
J: NA
CDR3: SVWPGLGNYEQY

V: TRBV29-1
J: TRBJ2-4
CDR3: SVGIVPGLGAKNIQY

V: TRBV5-1
J: TRBJ2-5
CDR3: ASSPDPNTRQETQY

V: TRBV7-9
J: NA
CDR3: ASSSPLNEQF

V: TRBV5-6
J: TRBJ2-2
CDR3: ASSFTGLLNTGELF

V: TRBV29-1
J: TRBJ2-7
CDR3: SVGGDILAESSYEQY

V: TRBV7-9
J: TRBJ1-1
CDR3: ASSWEEAGDTEAF

V: TRBV2
J: TRBJ2-7
CDR3: ASRGPISYEQY

V: TRBV12-3/TRBV12-4
J: TRBJ2-1
CDR3: ASSADEQF

V: TRBV11-2
J: TRBJ2-7
CDR3: ASSWGTYEQY

V: TRBV7-2
J: TRBJ2-5
CDR3: ASSPYPGQGYETQY

V: TRBV29-1
J: TRBJ2-5
CDR3: SVTVGNAGETQY

V: TRBV4-2
J: NA
CDR3: ASSEGLAYDEQF

V: TRBV27
J: TRBJ2-7
CDR3: ASIKTGSYEQY

V: TRBV14
J: TRBJ2-7
CDR3: ASSQDRGGTSGLSYEQY

V: TRBV18
J: NA
CDR3: ASSPSPTSGSWGVNEQF

V: TRBV29-1
J: TRBJ2-5
CDR3: SVEDGGGTRETQY

V: TRBV20-1
J: TRBJ2-6
CDR3: SARPARSSGANVLT

V: TRBV2
J: TRBJ1-1
CDR3: ASRGSGGLVPVA

V: TRBV24-1
J: TRBJ2-7
CDR3: ATSDLRMGGNEQY

V: TRBV4-1
J: TRBJ1-5
CDR3: ASSQFGVQPQH

V: TRBV12-5
J: TRBJ2-3
CDR3: ASGPVGSDTQY

V: TRBV4-1
J: TRBJ2-7
CDR3: ASSQEAETSVYEQY

V: TRBV9
J: TRBJ2-3
CDR3: ASSVNGLFTDTQY

V: TRBV20-1
J: TRBJ2-1
CDR3: SATGEGTWTSGRDYNEQF

V: TRBV7-2
J: TRBJ2-5
CDR3: ASSLGGRYEETQY

V: TRBV7-2
J: TRBJ2-3
CDR3: ASNLGAGSTDTQY

V: TRBV28
J: TRBJ2-2
CDR3: ATSGRDTGELF